The 13 T cell receptor beta chains reported below all come from one sample, sequenced in a study of glioma-infiltrating T cells. The iRepertoire nested amplicon-rescue multiplex PCR amplified TCR alpha and beta CDR3s from RNA. Each CDR3 protein is one row after TCRdb ran MiXCR on the multiplex PCR reads. The sample has 95,000 to 150,000 distinct CDR3 sequences; roughly 20% are singletons. Sequencing was performed on glioma tissue, nonneoplastic brain tissue, or PBMCs (not recorded which). These TCRs come from a human donor with low-grade glioma or glioblastoma, undergoing nonglioma brain surgery, or in good health (not recorded which).

Many counts were recorded for this clonotype. V and J are TRBV3-1 and TRBJ2-7; D unclear. The CDR3 has 13 amino acids. Trimming removed 0 bases at V and 4 bases at J, with 7 bases between. Germline lookup yields CDR1 LGHDT and CDR2 YNNKEL (reference sequence). CDR3 protein: CASSQDFGYEQYF. The CDR3 DNA reads as TGTGCCAGCAGCCAAGATTTTGGGTACGAGCAGTACTTC.

About this clonotype itself: This may be a read error: a much more frequent sequence differs by one nucleotide. The chain carries TRBV28 and TRBJ1-2; no reliable D call. The CDR3 sequence is 14 residues long. Germline loops: CDR1 MDHEN, CDR2 SYDVKM. CDR3 protein: CASSLFQANCGYTF. The CDR3 coding sequence is TGTGCCAGCAGTTTATTTCAGGCTAACTGTGGCTACACCTTC.

Turning to this clonotype: A single base separates this from a much larger clone, so it may be a read error. The chain employs TRBV4-3 and TRBJ2-7; possible D gene TRBD1, 6 bases. This CDR3 is 13 amino acids long. In germline, CDR1 is LGHNA, CDR2 YSLEER. The CDR3 DNA reads as TGCGCCAGCAGCCGAGACGGGTGGGGGCTCCAGCTCTTC. Translation: CASSRDGWGLQLF.

This clonotype was counted between two and nine times. This rearrangement joins TRBV5-1 to TRBJ2-7, with a weak D call TRBD2 (5 bases). The germline CDR1 and CDR2 sequences are SGHRS and YFSETQ. V was shortened by 0 bases and J by 2 bases, with 18 bases between the two germline ends. The CDR3 length is 17 residues. The CDR3 region is CASSLAGGLVSTYEQYF. The CDR3 DNA reads TGCGCCAGCAGCTTGGCCGGCGGGCTGGTCTCTACCTACGAGCAGTACTTC. Together with reference TRBV5-1 and TRBJ2-7, the CDR3 gives the full variable domain: KAGVTQTPRYLIKTRGQQVTLSCSPISGHRSVSWYQQTPGQGLQFLFEYFSETQRNKGNFPGRFSGRQFSNSRSEMNVSTLELGDSALYLCASSLAGGLVSTYEQYFGPGTRLTVT.

This clonotype has ten or more counts. The rearrangement joins TRBV5-4 to TRBJ1-2; no reliable D call. The ends were cut back, 0 bases at V and 4 bases at J, with 10 bases in the middle. Per germline, CDR1 SGHNT and CDR2 YYREEE (reference sequence). The CDR3 length is 14 residues. The CDR3 sequence is CASSLGGKVYGYTF. CDR3 sequence (DNA): TGTGCCAGCAGCTTGGGTGGAAAGGTCTATGGCTACACCTTC.

This clonotype was detected ten times or more. The rearrangement links TRBV7-7 to TRBJ2-7; the match to TRBD1 covers 9 bases. V shed 5 bases, J shed 2 bases, and the junction held 4 bases outside the gene matches. CDR1 is SSHAT, CDR2 FNYEAQ, per germline (reference sequence). The CDR3 has 14 amino acids. CDR3 nucleotides: TGTGCCAGCAGCCGGGACAGGGCCGCCTACGAGCAGTACTTC. Translating it yields CASSRDRAAYEQYF.

This clonotype was recorded at least ten times. Since a much larger clone is just one base distant, this may be a read error. V usage is TRBV6-1 and J usage is TRBJ1-1, with unresolved D. From germline, CDR1 is MNHNS and CDR2 SASEGT. This CDR3 spans 13 amino acids. CDR3 amino acids: CTSNRFMNTEAFF. The CDR3 coding sequence is TGTACCAGCAATAGGTTTATGAACACTGAAGCTTTCTTT.

The rearrangement joins TRBV30 to TRBJ1-1; D is undetermined. The CDR3 is 14 amino acids. CDR1 is GTSNPN and CDR2 is SVGIG in the germline V gene (reference sequence). The V end lost 2 bases, the J end lost 1 base, and 11 bases lay between the germline ends. The CDR3 loop reads CAWSWRVSNTEAFF. Written as DNA, the CDR3 is TGTGCCTGGAGTTGGAGGGTATCGAACACTGAAGCTTTCTTT.

This clonotype was counted ten times or more. The chain employs TRBV20-1 and TRBJ2-7; no clear D. Trimming took 3 bases from V and 5 from J, leaving 14 bases between them. The CDR3 totals 13 residues. Per the germline V gene, CDR1 is DFQATT and CDR2 is SNEGSKA (reference sequence). Here the CDR3 DNA reads TGCAGTGCTAGTTCCGGTACCCTAAACGAGCAGTACTTC. Translation: CSASSGTLNEQYF.

This clonotype was seen a few times. Given a much more abundant clone one base away, this may be a read error. The V gene is TRBV6-1, the J gene TRBJ2-1, with 10 bases aligning to TRBD2. Trimming cost V 6 bases and J 8 bases; bases outside gene matches: 10. Per the germline V gene, CDR1 is MNHNS and CDR2 is SASEGT. CDR3 length equals 15 residues. The CDR3 DNA sequence: TGTGCCAGCAGGATAGCGGGAGGTCAATTAGATGAGCAGTTCTTC. It is translated as CASRIAGGQLDEQFF.

This clonotype was seen many times. The V call is TRBV4-1, the J call TRBJ1-1; TRBD1 agrees at 8 bases. CDR3 length: 14 amino acids. V trimming: 4 bases; J trimming: 4 bases; junction bases outside the gene matches: 5. From germline, CDR1 is MGHRA and CDR2 YSYEKL. The CDR3 loop is CASSRGQGGTEAFF. The DNA of the CDR3 is TGCGCCAGCAGCCGAGGACAGGGAGGCACTGAAGCTTTCTTT.

This clonotype has at least ten counts. As DNA, the CDR3 is TGTGCCAGCAGTGAAGGGAGGACCGGGACAGTTCAAGAGACCCAGTACTTC. Its translation is CASSEGRTGTVQETQYF. The chain recombines TRBV6-1 with TRBJ2-5, with 7 bases identical to TRBD1. The CDR3 loop spans 17 amino acids. Unmatched junction bases numbered 10, after V lost 1 base and J lost 2 bases. Per germline, CDR1 MNHNS and CDR2 SASEGT.

This clonotype came up many times. The genes are TRBV12-3 or TRBV12-4 and TRBJ2-1; perhaps D is TRBD1 or TRBD2 (5 bases each). This CDR3 is built from 15 residues. V was pared by 5 bases and J by 2 bases, with 13 bases between. Written as DNA, the CDR3 is TGTGCCAGCAGTCCCAGGGAGACTACCTACAATGAGCAGTTCTTC. Protein sequence: CASSPRETTYNEQFF.